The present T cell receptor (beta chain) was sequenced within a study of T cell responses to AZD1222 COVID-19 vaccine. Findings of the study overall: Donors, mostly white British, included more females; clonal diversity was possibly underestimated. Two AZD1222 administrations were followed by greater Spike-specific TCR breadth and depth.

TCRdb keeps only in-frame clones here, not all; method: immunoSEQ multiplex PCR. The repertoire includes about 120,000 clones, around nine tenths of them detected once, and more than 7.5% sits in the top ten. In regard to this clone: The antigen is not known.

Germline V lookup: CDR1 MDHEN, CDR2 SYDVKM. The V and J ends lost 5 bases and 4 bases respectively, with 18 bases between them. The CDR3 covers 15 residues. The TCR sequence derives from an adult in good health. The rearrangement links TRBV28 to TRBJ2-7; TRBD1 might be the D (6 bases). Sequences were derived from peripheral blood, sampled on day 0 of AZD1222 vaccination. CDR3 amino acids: CASSPPGYRDYEQYF. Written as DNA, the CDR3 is TGTGCCAGCAGTCCCCCAGGGTACAGGGATTACGAGCAGTACTTC.